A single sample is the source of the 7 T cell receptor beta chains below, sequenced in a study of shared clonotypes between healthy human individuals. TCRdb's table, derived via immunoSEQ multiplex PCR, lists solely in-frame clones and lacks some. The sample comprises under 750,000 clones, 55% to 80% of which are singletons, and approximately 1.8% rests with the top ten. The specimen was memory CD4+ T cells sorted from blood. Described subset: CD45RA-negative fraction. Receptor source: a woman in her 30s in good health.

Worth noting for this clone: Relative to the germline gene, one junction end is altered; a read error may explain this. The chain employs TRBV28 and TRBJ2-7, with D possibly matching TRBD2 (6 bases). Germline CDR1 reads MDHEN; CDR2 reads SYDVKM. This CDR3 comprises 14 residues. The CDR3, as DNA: TGTGCCAGCACCGCGTTCGGGAGCTCCAACGAGCAGTACTTC. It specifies CASTAFGSSNEQYF.

The CDR3, as DNA: TGTGCCAGTTTGGACGGGCTCACCTACGAGCAGTACTTC. Translated: CASLDGLTYEQYF. This chain joins TRBV28 and TRBJ2-7; D ambiguous. Trimming took off 9 bases at V and 2 bases at J, with 14 bases between the two ends. This CDR3 is built from 13 residues. Per the germline V gene, CDR1 is MDHEN and CDR2 is SYDVKM.

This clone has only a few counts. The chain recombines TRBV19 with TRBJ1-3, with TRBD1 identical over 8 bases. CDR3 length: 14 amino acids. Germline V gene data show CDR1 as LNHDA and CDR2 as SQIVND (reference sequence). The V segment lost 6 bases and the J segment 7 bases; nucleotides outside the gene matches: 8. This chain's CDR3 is CASRVDRAANTIYF. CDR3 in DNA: TGTGCCAGTAGAGTGGACAGGGCTGCGAACACCATATATTTT.

The CDR3 region has the DNA TGTGCCAGTTCGGACAGGGGGCCTAGCGAGCAGTACTTC. Amino acids: CASSDRGPSEQYF. J is TRBJ2-7 and V is TRBV4-2, with TRBD1 identical over 11 bases. The CDR3 loop spans 13 amino acids. V was pared by 9 bases and J by 6 bases, with 7 bases of the junction left unmatched. Germline V gene data show CDR1 as LGHNA and CDR2 as YNFKEQ.

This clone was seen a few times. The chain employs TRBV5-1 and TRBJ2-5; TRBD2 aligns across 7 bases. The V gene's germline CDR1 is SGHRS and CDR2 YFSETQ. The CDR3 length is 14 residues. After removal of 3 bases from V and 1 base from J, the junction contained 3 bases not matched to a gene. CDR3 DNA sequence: TGCGCCAGCAGCTGGAGCGGGACCCAAGAGACCCAGTACTTC. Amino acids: CASSWSGTQETQYF.

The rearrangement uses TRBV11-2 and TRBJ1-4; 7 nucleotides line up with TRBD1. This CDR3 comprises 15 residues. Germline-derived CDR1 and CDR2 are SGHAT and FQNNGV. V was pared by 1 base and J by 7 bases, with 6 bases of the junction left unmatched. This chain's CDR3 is CASSLVRGRGEKLFF. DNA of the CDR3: TGTGCCAGCAGCTTAGTAAGGGGGCGCGGTGAAAAACTGTTTTTT. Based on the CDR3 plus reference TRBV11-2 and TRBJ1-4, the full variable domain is EAGVAQSPRYKIIEKRQSVAFWCNPISGHATLYWYQQILGQGPKLLIQFQNNGVVDDSQLPKDRFSAERLKGVDSTLKIQPAKLEDSAVYLCASSLVRGRGEKLFFGSGTQLSVL.

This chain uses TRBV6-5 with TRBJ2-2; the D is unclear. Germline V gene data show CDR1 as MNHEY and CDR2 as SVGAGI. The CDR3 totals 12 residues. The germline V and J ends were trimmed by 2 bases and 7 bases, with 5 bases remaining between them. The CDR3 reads CASSYLSGELFF. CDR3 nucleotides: TGTGCCAGCAGTTACCTTAGCGGGGAGCTGTTTTTT.